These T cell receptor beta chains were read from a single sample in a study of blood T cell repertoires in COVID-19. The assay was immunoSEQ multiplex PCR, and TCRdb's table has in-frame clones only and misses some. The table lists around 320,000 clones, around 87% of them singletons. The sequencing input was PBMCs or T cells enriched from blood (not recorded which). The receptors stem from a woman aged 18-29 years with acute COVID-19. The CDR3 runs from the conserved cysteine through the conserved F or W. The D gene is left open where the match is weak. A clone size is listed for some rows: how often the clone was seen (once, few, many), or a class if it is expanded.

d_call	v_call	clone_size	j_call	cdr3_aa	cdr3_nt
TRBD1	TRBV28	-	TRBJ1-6	CASSTHEGAWVSPLHF	TGTGCCAGCAGTACCCACGAGGGGGCGTGGGTTTCACCCCTCCACTTT
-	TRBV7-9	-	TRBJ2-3	CASTSHRALDTQYF	TGTGCCAGCACCTCACACAGAGCCTTAGATACGCAGTATTTT
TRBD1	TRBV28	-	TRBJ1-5	CASSLRGLGNQPQHF	TGTGCCAGCAGTTTAAGGGGGCTAGGCAATCAGCCCCAGCATTTT
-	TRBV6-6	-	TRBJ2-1	CASSYRGYEQFF	TGTGCCAGCAGTTACAGGGGATATGAGCAGTTCTTC
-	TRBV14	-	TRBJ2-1	CASSQDPRGLDREQFF	TGTGCCAGCAGCCAAGATCCGCGGGGTTTGGATCGTGAGCAGTTCTTC
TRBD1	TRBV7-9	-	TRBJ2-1	CASSPSRDRVVYEQFF	TGTGCCAGCAGTCCGAGTCGGGACAGGGTCGTCTATGAGCAGTTCTTC
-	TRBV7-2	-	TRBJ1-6	CASSQRDRPTGNSPLHF	TGTGCCAGCAGCCAGCGGGACCGTCCAACTGGGAATTCACCCCTCCACTTT
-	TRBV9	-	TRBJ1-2	CASSVGHSDGYTF	TGTGCCAGCAGCGTTGGACATTCCGATGGCTACACCTTC
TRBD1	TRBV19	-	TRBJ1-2	CASSIEQGWHYGYTF	TGTGCCAGTAGTATAGAACAGGGGTGGCACTATGGCTACACCTTC
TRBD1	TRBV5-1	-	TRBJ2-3	CASSPDRAGGDTQYF	TGCGCCAGCAGCCCGGACAGGGCCGGGGGAGATACGCAGTATTTT
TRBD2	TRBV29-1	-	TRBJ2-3	CSAVGYGTSGVGTQYF	TGCAGCGCCGTAGGCTACGGGACTAGCGGGGTGGGGACGCAGTATTTT
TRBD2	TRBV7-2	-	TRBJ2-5	CASSLTGTRGETQYF	TGTGCCAGCAGCCTCACCGGGACTAGGGGGGAGACCCAGTACTTC
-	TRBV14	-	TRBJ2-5	CASSRKRSETQYF	TGTGCCAGCAGCAGAAAGCGCTCAGAGACCCAGTACTTC
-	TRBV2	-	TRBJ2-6	CASSVVRGLQAAGANVLTF	TGTGCCAGCAGCGTCGTAAGGGGCCTGCAGGCTGCTGGGGCCAACGTCCTGACTTTC
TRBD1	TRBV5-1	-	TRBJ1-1	CASSLGHGQGAGTEAFF	TGCGCCAGCAGCTTGGGCCATGGGCAGGGGGCTGGCACTGAAGCTTTCTTT
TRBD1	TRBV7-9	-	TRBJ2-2	CASSAGQGADGELFF	TGTGCCAGCAGCGCCGGACAGGGGGCTGACGGGGAGCTGTTTTTT
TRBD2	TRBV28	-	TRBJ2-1	CASRAYSGSSYNEQFF	TGTGCCAGCAGGGCATATAGCGGGAGTTCCTACAATGAGCAGTTCTTC
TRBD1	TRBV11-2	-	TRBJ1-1	CASSNPGGGGTEAFF	TGTGCCAGCAGCAACCCAGGGGGCGGTGGAACTGAAGCTTTCTTT
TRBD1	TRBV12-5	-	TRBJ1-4	CASASDRVGEKLFF	TGTGCTAGTGCCTCGGACAGGGTAGGAGAAAAACTGTTTTTT
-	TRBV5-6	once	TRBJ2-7	CASSLAMRADSEQYF	TGTGCCAGCAGCTTGGCAATGCGAGCCGATAGCGAGCAGTACTTC
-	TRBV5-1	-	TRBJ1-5	CASSLSWGGGQPQHF	TGCGCCAGCAGCTTGAGTTGGGGAGGGGGTCAGCCCCAGCATTTT
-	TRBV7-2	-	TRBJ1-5	CASSPTLQGQPQHF	TGTGCCAGCAGCCCGACATTACAGGGTCAGCCCCAGCATTTT
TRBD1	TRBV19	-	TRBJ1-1	CASSIRDRGLRTEAFF	TGTGCCAGTAGTATACGGGACAGGGGCCTTCGTACTGAAGCTTTCTTT
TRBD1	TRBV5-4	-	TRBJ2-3	CASSLTGGSTDTQYF	TGTGCCAGCAGCTTAACAGGGGGCTCCACAGATACGCAGTATTTT
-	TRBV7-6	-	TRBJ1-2	CASSLDPARSYTF	TGTGCCAGCAGCTTAGACCCCGCCAGAAGCTACACCTTC
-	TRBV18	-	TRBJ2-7	CASSPTGLVVRQYF	TGTGCCAGCTCACCAACAGGGCTGGTGGTTCGGCAGTACTTC
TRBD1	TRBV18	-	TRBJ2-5	CASSLWDRQQETQYF	TGTGCCAGCTCACTGTGGGACAGGCAACAAGAGACCCAGTACTTC
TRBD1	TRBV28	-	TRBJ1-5	CASGPGQGGNQPQHF	TGTGCCAGCGGACCGGGACAGGGCGGCAATCAGCCCCAGCATTTT
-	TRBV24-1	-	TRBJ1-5	CATSGGPAEQPQHF	TGTGCCACCTCGGGGGGGCCAGCAGAACAGCCCCAGCATTTT
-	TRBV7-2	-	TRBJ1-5	CASSFSNSNQPQHF	TGTGCCAGCAGCTTTTCCAATAGCAATCAGCCCCAGCATTTT
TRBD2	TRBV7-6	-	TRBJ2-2	CASSLEHGTRNTGELFF	TGTGCCAGCAGCTTAGAGCACGGGACTAGGAACACCGGGGAGCTGTTTTTT
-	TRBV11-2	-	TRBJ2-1	CASTFKIYNEQFF	TGTGCCAGCACCTTTAAAATCTACAATGAGCAGTTCTTC
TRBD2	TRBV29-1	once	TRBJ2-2	CSVAGLAGANTGELFF	TGCAGCGTTGCCGGACTAGCGGGTGCGAACACCGGGGAGCTGTTTTTT
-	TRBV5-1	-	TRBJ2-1	CASSALAVSSYNEQFF	TGCGCCAGCTCTGCCTTAGCGGTAAGCTCCTACAATGAGCAGTTCTTC
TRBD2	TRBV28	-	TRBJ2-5	CASSLAGGETQYF	TGTGCCAGCAGTCTGGCGGGAGGAGAGACCCAGTACTTC
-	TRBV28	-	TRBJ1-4	CASSPNRQANEKLFF	TGTGCCAGCAGCCCAAACCGGCAGGCAAATGAAAAACTGTTTTTT
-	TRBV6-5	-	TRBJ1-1	CASTVDRAYTEAFF	TGTGCCAGCACCGTCGACAGAGCCTACACTGAAGCTTTCTTT
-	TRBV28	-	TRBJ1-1	CASSPWTVTEAFF	TGTGCCAGCAGCCCATGGACAGTCACTGAAGCTTTCTTT
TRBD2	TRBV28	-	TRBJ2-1	CASSFATSGSTYEQFF	TGTGCCAGCAGTTTCGCAACTAGCGGGAGCACCTATGAGCAGTTCTTC
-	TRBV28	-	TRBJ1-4	CASEATNEKLFF	TGTGCCAGCGAGGCAACTAATGAAAAACTGTTTTTT
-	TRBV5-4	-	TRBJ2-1	CASSLGMGGLRDEQFF	TGTGCCAGCAGCTTGGGTATGGGCGGGTTACGGGATGAGCAGTTCTTC
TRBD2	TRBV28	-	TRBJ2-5	CASRSSSGRLETQYF	TGTGCCAGCAGGTCCTCTAGCGGGAGGTTGGAGACCCAGTACTTC
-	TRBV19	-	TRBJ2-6	CASSITGQLTF	TGTGCCAGTAGTATAACTGGACAACTGACTTTC
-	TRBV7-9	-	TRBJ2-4	CASSLALAGANIQYF	TGTGCCAGCAGCTTAGCGCTGGCAGGGGCGAACATTCAGTACTTC
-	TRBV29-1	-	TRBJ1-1	CSVGGTEAFF	TGCAGCGTTGGAGGTACTGAAGCTTTCTTT
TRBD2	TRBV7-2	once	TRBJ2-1	CASSLAAGGNNEQFF	TGTGCCAGCAGCTTAGCTGCGGGAGGAAACAATGAGCAGTTCTTC
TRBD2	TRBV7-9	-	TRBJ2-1	CASSLELSGVYNEQFF	TGTGCCAGCAGCTTAGAACTTAGCGGGGTTTATAATGAGCAGTTCTTC
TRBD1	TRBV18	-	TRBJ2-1	CASSPAGGFNEQFF	TGTGCCAGCTCACCGGCAGGGGGCTTCAATGAGCAGTTCTTC
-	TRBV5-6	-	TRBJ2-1	CASSFWRSLYNEQFF	TGTGCCAGCAGCTTTTGGCGGAGCCTCTACAATGAGCAGTTCTTC
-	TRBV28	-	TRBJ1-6	CASSPRDSLYNSPLHF	TGTGCCAGCAGTCCGCGAGACAGTCTCTATAATTCACCCCTCCACTTT
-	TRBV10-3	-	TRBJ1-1	CAISDNKERGAFF	TGTGCCATCAGTGACAACAAGGAACGGGGAGCTTTCTTT
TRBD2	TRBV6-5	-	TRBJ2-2	CASTYRGGNTGELFF	TGTGCCAGCACATACCGGGGGGGGAACACCGGGGAGCTGTTTTTT
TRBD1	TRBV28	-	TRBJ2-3	CASSSQKGANTQYF	TGTGCCAGCAGTTCCCAGAAGGGGGCGAATACGCAGTATTTT
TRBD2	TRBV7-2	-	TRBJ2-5	CASSLGLAFQETQYF	TGTGCCAGCAGCCTGGGACTAGCGTTTCAAGAGACCCAGTACTTC
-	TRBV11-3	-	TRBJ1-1	CASSRGGNTEAFF	TGTGCCAGCAGTCGGGGGGGTAACACTGAAGCTTTCTTT
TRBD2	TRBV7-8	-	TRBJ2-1	CASSPTSGSISEQFF	TGTGCCAGCAGCCCGACTAGCGGGAGTATTAGTGAGCAGTTCTTC
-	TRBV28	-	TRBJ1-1	CATSPRAANTEAFF	TGTGCCACCTCACCCAGGGCAGCGAACACTGAAGCTTTCTTT
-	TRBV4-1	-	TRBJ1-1	CASSQEGQGTEAFF	TGCGCCAGCAGCCAAGAAGGGCAGGGGACTGAAGCTTTCTTT
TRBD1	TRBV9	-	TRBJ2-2	CASSVGGQKALGGELFF	TGTGCCAGCAGCGTAGGGGGACAGAAGGCCCTCGGCGGGGAGCTGTTTTTT
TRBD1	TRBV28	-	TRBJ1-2	CASSQGVGNYGYTF	TGTGCCAGCAGTCAGGGGGTTGGGAACTATGGCTACACCTTC